These 15 T cell receptor beta chains share one sample of origin, sequenced in a study of CD8 T cells in Susac syndrome. Reverse transcription of roughly 0.5 to 1 ug RNA was carried out with random hexamers. TCRdb ran MiXCR on the immunoSEQ multiplex PCR reads and lists one entry per CDR3 protein. Here the sample spans a few hundred thousand distinct CDR3 sequences, 85% being singletons. The sample comprised CD8+ T cells from PBMCs. Every receptor here comes from a human donor with multiple sclerosis.

The chain has TRBV9 and TRBJ2-1; TRBD2 matches 9 bases. The CDR3 length is 15 residues. Losses at the gene ends were 0 bases for V and 7 bases for J; bases not matched to a gene: 5. Germline loops: CDR1 SGDLS, CDR2 YYNGEE. The CDR3 reads CASSVVAGGLNEQFF. The CDR3 nucleotides are TGTGCCAGCAGCGTAGTGGCGGGAGGGCTGAATGAGCAGTTCTTC.

This chain uses TRBV27 with TRBJ2-1, with 16 bases matching TRBD2. Germline V gives CDR1 MNHEY, CDR2 SMNVEV (reference sequence). V lost 3 bases to trimming and J lost 0 bases; unmatched junction nucleotides: 8. The length of the CDR3 is 20 residues. This CDR3 reads CASSFLGLAGGGSSYNEQFF. Written as DNA, the CDR3 is TGTGCCAGCAGTTTCTTGGGACTAGCGGGAGGGGGTAGCTCCTACAATGAGCAGTTCTTC.

The CDR3 DNA sequence: TGTGCCAGCAGCCCTGAAAGGGTTTGGAATCAGCCCCAGCATTTT. This encodes CASSPERVWNQPQHF. The rearrangement links TRBV7-8 to TRBJ1-5; no definite D call. The ends were cut back, 5 bases at V and 4 bases at J, with 15 bases in the middle. CDR1 and CDR2 from the germline V gene are SGHVS and FQNEAQ. This CDR3 is built from 15 residues.

This clonotype has only one observation. The chain combines TRBV19 with TRBJ1-3; D gene uncertain. The CDR3 is made up of 13 amino acids. Germline lookup yields CDR1 LNHDA and CDR2 SQIVND (reference sequence). V was pared by 10 bases and J by 1 base, with 11 bases between. CDR3 sequence: CATAGGSGNTIYF. Written as DNA, the CDR3 is TGTGCCACCGCGGGAGGGTCTGGAAACACCATATATTTT.

V and J are TRBV12-5 and TRBJ1-4, with 9 bases aligning to TRBD1. The CDR3 consists of 15 residues. V lost 5 bases, J lost 8 bases, and 9 bases stayed unmatched. CDR1 is LGHNT, CDR2 FRNRAP, per germline. The CDR3: CASGRTGTGFEKLFF. The CDR3 coding sequence is TGTGCTAGTGGTAGAACCGGGACAGGGTTCGAAAAACTGTTTTTT.

The chain recombines TRBV10-3 with TRBJ2-3; D gene unclear. The CDR3 loop spans 13 amino acids. The V end lost 6 bases, the J end lost 1 base, and 8 bases lay between the germline ends. Germline V gene sequence: CDR1 ENHRY, CDR2 SYGVKD. As DNA, the CDR3 is TGTGCCATCAGAGAAAGGGGCACAGATACGCAGTATTTT. Its protein is CAIRERGTDTQYF.

The chain is built from TRBV29-1 and TRBJ2-7, with 13 bases matching TRBD2. The trim removed 3 bases at V and 4 bases at J, leaving 15 bases unmatched. The CDR3 contains 18 residues. Per germline, CDR1 SQVTM and CDR2 ANQGSEA. CDR3 DNA: TGCAGCGTTGACTTGGATAGGGTCAAGACTAGCGGGAGGTACGAGCAGTACTTC. Translating it yields CSVDLDRVKTSGRYEQYF.

The chain uses TRBV21-1 and TRBJ2-3; the table's D call of TRBD1 was not tested on the DNA. TRBV21-1 is listed as a pseudogene. CDR3 length equals 14 residues. The CDR3 DNA reads TGTGCCAGGGATTGGGACAGGCGCACAGATACGCAGTATTTT. As protein: CARDWDRRTDTQYF.

This chain links TRBV29-1 with TRBJ1-2, with no clear D. The CDR3 spans 14 residues. Germline CDR1 is SQVTM and CDR2 is ANQGSEA. Trimming took off 6 bases at V and 2 bases at J, with 16 bases between the two ends. CDR3 nucleotides: TGCAGCGTGGGGAAAGGGAGCGGGAACTATGGCTACACCTTC. Protein product: CSVGKGSGNYGYTF.

The chain uses TRBV28 and TRBJ2-7, with 9 bases matching TRBD2. CDR3 length: 14 residues. After removal of 4 bases from V and 5 bases from J, the junction contained 6 bases not matched to a gene. Germline CDR1 reads MDHEN; CDR2 reads SYDVKM. CDR3 DNA sequence: TGTGCCAGCAGTTCCGTGCGGGAGGGCGACGAGCAGTACTTC. Encoded protein: CASSSVREGDEQYF.

This chain uses TRBV20-1 with TRBJ2-2, with D unclear. This CDR3 is built from 13 residues. Trimming shortened V by 5 bases and J by 3 bases, and 10 bases separated the two germline ends. CDR1 DFQATT and CDR2 SNEGSKA come from the germline V gene (reference sequence). In DNA, the CDR3 is TGCAGTGCTGGTGACTTGTACACCGGGGAGCTGTTTTTT. It yields the protein CSAGDLYTGELFF.

This chain joins TRBV11-2 and TRBJ2-4; no clear D gene. V dropped 0 bases and J dropped 0 bases, with 9 bases sitting between them. The CDR3 spans 16 residues. The germline V gene encodes CDR1 SGHAT and CDR2 FQNNGV. CDR3 sequence: CASSLDALVAKNIQYF. CDR3 in DNA: TGTGCCAGCAGCTTAGATGCCCTCGTAGCCAAAAACATTCAGTACTTC.

This chain connects TRBV28 to TRBJ2-1; D call uncertain. The CDR3 covers 14 residues. Germline CDR1 MDHEN, CDR2 SYDVKM. Trimming stripped 7 bases from V and 5 bases from J, with 15 bases between. The CDR3 protein is CASKRLVVHNEQFF. Written as DNA, the CDR3 is TGTGCCAGCAAAAGGCTAGTTGTCCACAATGAGCAGTTCTTC.

This clonotype was picked up a small number of times. The V and J genes are TRBV10-1 and TRBJ2-7; 8 bases agree with TRBD2. V shed 3 bases and J 0 bases; nucleotides not matched to a gene: 4. The germline gives CDR1 WNHNN, CDR2 SYGVQD (reference sequence). The CDR3 extends over 15 amino acids. For the CDR3, the DNA is TGCGCCAGCAGTGACGGGCTAGCGGGCTCCTACGAGCAGTACTTC. This sequence encodes CASSDGLAGSYEQYF.

The chain couples TRBV29-1 to TRBJ2-5; D unclear. The CDR3 length is 13 residues. Trimming removed 5 bases at V and 0 bases at J, with 10 bases between. The germline gives CDR1 SQVTM, CDR2 ANQGSEA. CDR3 sequence: CSVRGPNQETQYF. CDR3 DNA sequence: TGCAGCGTTCGAGGACCGAACCAAGAGACCCAGTACTTC. The entire variable domain, with the rest obtained from reference TRBV29-1 and TRBJ2-5, is as follows: SAVISQKPSRDICQRGTSLTIQCQVDSQVTMMFWYRQQPGQSLTLIATANQGSEATYESGFVIDKFPISRPNLTFSTLTVSNMSPEDSSIYLCSVRGPNQETQYFGPGTRLLVL.